The rows below give T cell receptor beta chains drawn from one sample of a study of blood T cell repertoires in COVID-19. Method: immunoSEQ multiplex PCR; TCRdb's copy keeps in-frame clones and lacks some. The table records some 250,000 clones, around 90% of them present only once. The sequenced material came from peripheral blood. The receptors come from a man between 60 and 75 years old who had recovered from COVID-19. Both conserved end residues are part of each CDR3. Each record gives: CDR3 DNA, CDR3 protein, V gene, D gene, clone size, J gene, CDR3 length. The D gene is left open where the match is weak. Expanded clones are given a class, and other clones once, few, many or no size at all.

TGCGCCAGCAGCCAGGGACAGGGTATGGCCGGGGAGCTGTTTTTT	CASSQGQGMAGELFF	TRBV5-1	TRBD1	NA	TRBJ2-2	15
TGTGCCAGCAGCCCGAGATCGACAGGGGGAATAAATGAAGCTTTCTTT	CASSPRSTGGINEAFF	TRBV14	TRBD1	NA	TRBJ1-1	16
TGTGCCAGCAGTGCTAGCGGTGACCACATTCAGTACTTC	CASSASGDHIQYF	TRBV2	TRBD2	few	TRBJ2-4	13
TGTGCCAGCAGCGTAGTCTACCTGCCGGGACTAGGAGGCGGTGAGCAGTTCTTC	CASSVVYLPGLGGGEQFF	TRBV9	TRBD2	NA	TRBJ2-1	18
TGTGCCAGCCATCCTTTCCGGGACAGGGTAACTGAAGCTTTCTTT	CASHPFRDRVTEAFF	TRBV7-9	TRBD1	NA	TRBJ1-1	15
TGTGCCAGCAGCCAAGTGTGGCCTAGCTGGGAGACCCAGTACTTC	CASSQVWPSWETQYF	TRBV3-1/TRBV3-2	NA	once	TRBJ2-5	15
TGTGCCAGCAGCTTTCGGTCGTCGAGCGGGGGGAAAACATACGAGCAGTACTTC	CASSFRSSSGGKTYEQYF	TRBV7-6	TRBD2	NA	TRBJ2-7	18
TGTGCCAGTAGAAAGTGGGGGCAGACCAATCAGCCCCAGCATTTT	CASRKWGQTNQPQHF	TRBV19	NA	NA	TRBJ1-5	15
TGTGCCAGCAGCATGTCCCGCTGCCCTAGTCGCCACAATGAGCAGTTCTTC	CASSMSRCPSRHNEQFF	TRBV21-1	NA	NA	TRBJ2-1	17
TGTGCCAGCAGCCCCACAGGGGGCCCTTCACCCCTCCACTTT	CASSPTGGPSPLHF	TRBV16	TRBD1	NA	TRBJ1-6	14
TGCGCCAGCAGCCCCCAGGTAGCGGGGGGGTCCAATGAGCAGTTCTTC	CASSPQVAGGSNEQFF	TRBV5-1	TRBD2	NA	TRBJ2-1	16
TGTGCCACGCAGGGGGCAACTAATGAAAAACTGTTTTTT	CATQGATNEKLFF	TRBV24-1	TRBD1	once	TRBJ1-4	13
TGTGCCAGCAGCCAATACCCCCGCCGACTAGCGGGGGACCTCACAGATACGCAGTATTTT	CASSQYPRRLAGDLTDTQYF	TRBV3-1/TRBV3-2	TRBD2	NA	TRBJ2-3	20
TGTGCCAGCAGCTTCGGATCGACAGGGGCCAATGAGCAGTTCTTC	CASSFGSTGANEQFF	TRBV11-2	TRBD1	NA	TRBJ2-1	15
TGCAGCGCCTTGGGGGGGGGCTCCTACAATGAGCAGTTCTTC	CSALGGGSYNEQFF	TRBV29-1	TRBD2	NA	TRBJ2-1	14
TGTGCCAGCCCTCCCCCGCCAGGCCTGAGAACTGAAGCTTTCTTT	CASPPPPGLRTEAFF	TRBV6-5	NA	NA	TRBJ1-1	15
TGCGCCAGCAGCTTAGGACAGGACGAGCAGTACTTC	CASSLGQDEQYF	TRBV5-1	TRBD1	NA	TRBJ2-7	12
TGTGCCAGCAGTCAGTACTCTGGGGCCAACGTCCTGACTTTC	CASSQYSGANVLTF	TRBV6-5	NA	NA	TRBJ2-6	14
TGTGCCAGCAGCGAAGGGAGGACAGGGGGTAGGGGTGAGCAGTTCTTC	CASSEGRTGGRGEQFF	TRBV3-1/TRBV3-2	TRBD1	NA	TRBJ2-1	16
TGTGCCAGCAGCCCGCGTCCAAAGGGACAGGGGGGACCATTAAGCTACACCTTC	CASSPRPKGQGGPLSYTF	TRBV21-1	NA	NA	TRBJ1-2	18
TGTGCCAGCAGCTTGGCCGGAACTAGCGGGGCCGGGACCCAGTACTTC	CASSLAGTSGAGTQYF	TRBV5-6	TRBD2	NA	TRBJ2-5	16
TGTGCCAGCTCAACAGGATGGACAGGGGTCAATGAGCAGTTCTTC	CASSTGWTGVNEQFF	TRBV18	TRBD1	NA	TRBJ2-1	15
TGTGCCAGTAGTTATTTACAGGGTCGGAACATGGGAAACACCGGGGAGCTGTTTTTT	CASSYLQGRNMGNTGELFF	TRBV19	NA	NA	TRBJ2-2	19
TGTGCCAGTAGGGACAGGGGTGTGGATACGCAGTATTTT	CASRDRGVDTQYF	TRBV19	TRBD1	NA	TRBJ2-3	13
TGTGCCAGCAGCCCTGGTGGGACAGGGATCAAAGATACGCAGTATTTT	CASSPGGTGIKDTQYF	TRBV25-1	TRBD1	NA	TRBJ2-3	16
TGTGCCAGCAGTTGGGGGGGCGACTACAATGAGCAGTTCTTC	CASSWGGDYNEQFF	TRBV27	NA	NA	TRBJ2-1	14